These T cell receptor beta chains were read from a single sample in a study of beta chain features in type 1 diabetes. The repertoire was sequenced with immunoSEQ multiplex PCR; TCRdb's copy has only in-frame clones and lacks some. The sample contains about 160,000 clones, roughly 59% of which appear only once. The source material was naive CD4+ T cells from blood. These receptor sequences come from a man aged 30-40 years with type 1 diabetes. The CDR3 runs from the conserved cysteine through the conserved F or W. The D gene is left open where the match is weak. Expanded clones are given a class, and other clones once, few, many or no size at all.

j_call,v_call,clone_size,d_call,cdr3_nt,cdr3_aa
TRBJ2-1,TRBV10-3,few,TRBD1,TGTGCCATCAGTCCTCAACAGGGGGACAATGAGCAGTTCTTC,CAISPQQGDNEQFF
TRBJ2-5,TRBV30,.,TRBD1,TGTGCCTGGAGTACAGGGGTGGGACGAGAGACCCAGTACTTC,CAWSTGVGRETQYF
TRBJ2-7,TRBV30,few,TRBD2,TGTGCCTGGAGTTTGGGACTAGCGGGGGCGCGGAGCGAGCAGTACTTC,CAWSLGLAGARSEQYF
TRBJ2-7,TRBV10-3,few,.,TGTGCCATCCGGATAAGCGGCCACTACGAGCAGTACTTC,CAIRISGHYEQYF
TRBJ2-5,TRBV7-9,few,.,TGTGCCAGCAGCTTGGGGGGCCGAGAGACCCAGTACTTC,CASSLGGRETQYF
TRBJ2-6,TRBV2,.,TRBD2,TGTGCCAGCAACGGGGGGTCTGGGGCCAACGTCCTGACTTTC,CASNGGSGANVLTF
TRBJ2-7,TRBV7-2,few,.,TGTGCCAGCAGGACATTAGAAAACTACGAGCAGTACTTC,CASRTLENYEQYF
TRBJ2-1,TRBV7-7,.,TRBD2,TGTGCTGGATCGGGTGGGGGGGTACGAAAGCAGTTCTTC,CAGSGGGVRKQFF
TRBJ1-1,TRBV6-5,.,.,TGTGCCAGCAGTCCGACAGGTTCGGGGACTGAAGCTTTCTTT,CASSPTGSGTEAFF
TRBJ1-6,TRBV30,.,.,TGTGCCTGGAGACGGAACAATAATTCACCCCTCCACTTT,CAWRRNNNSPLHF
TRBJ2-5,TRBV30,.,TRBD2,TGTGCCTGGACCTATAGCGGGGAGGAGACCCAGTACTTC,CAWTYSGEETQYF
TRBJ1-6,TRBV6-1,.,.,TGTGCCAGCAGTGATAATGCGGTTATGGGTTCACCCCTCCACTTT,CASSDNAVMGSPLHF
TRBJ1-2,TRBV2,.,.,TGTGCCAGCAGTTTTTCCGGCTACACCTTC,CASSFSGYTF
TRBJ1-1,TRBV29-1,once,.,TGCAGCGTTGAAAAATCGAACACTGAAGCTTTCTTT,CSVEKSNTEAFF
TRBJ2-3,TRBV7-9,.,TRBD2,TGTGCCAGCAGCCTTACTAGCGGGGGAGGCGCTAGCACAGATACGCAGTATTTT,CASSLTSGGGASTDTQYF
TRBJ2-1,TRBV4-3,few,TRBD2,TGCGCCAGCAGCCAGACTAGCAGACATGAGCAGTTCTTC,CASSQTSRHEQFF
TRBJ2-5,TRBV2,few,.,TGTGCCAGCAGGGAGATCCGACAGGCCCAAGAGACCCAGTACTTC,CASREIRQAQETQYF
TRBJ2-5,TRBV11-2,once,.,TGTGCCAGCAGCCGGGACAACCAAGAGACCCAGTACTTC,CASSRDNQETQYF
TRBJ2-4,TRBV27,.,TRBD1,TGTGCCAGCAGTTTCCACCCGGGACAGGGTGCCAAAAACATTCAGTACTTC,CASSFHPGQGAKNIQYF
TRBJ2-1,TRBV29-1,.,TRBD2,TGCAGCGTTGCACTAGCGGGGAATGAGCAGTTCTTC,CSVALAGNEQFF
TRBJ1-1,TRBV2,.,.,TGTGCCAGCAGCAATACACGGAGAACTGAAGCTTTCTTT,CASSNTRRTEAFF
TRBJ2-7,TRBV7-2,.,TRBD1,TGTGCCAGCAGCTTAACAGGGGTCTACGAGCAGTACTTC,CASSLTGVYEQYF
TRBJ2-5,TRBV29-1,.,.,TGCAGCGTGCTACAAACGGGGGGCACAGAGACCCAGTACTTC,CSVLQTGGTETQYF
TRBJ2-7,TRBV2,few,.,TGTGCCAGCAGTGAATTGTACGAGCAGTACTTC,CASSELYEQYF
TRBJ2-5,TRBV25-1,.,.,TGTGCCAGCAGCCTCCAAGAGACCCAGTACTTC,CASSLQETQYF
TRBJ1-6,TRBV5-1,.,.,TGCGCCAGCAGCGTTGCTTCTAATTCACCCCTCCACTTT,CASSVASNSPLHF
TRBJ1-2,TRBV29-1,.,.,TGCAGCGTTGAAGGGCCGGGAATCTATGGCTACACCTTC,CSVEGPGIYGYTF
TRBJ2-5,TRBV7-9,.,TRBD2,TGTGCCAGCAGCTTAGGACCGGGGGGACAAGAGACCCAGTACTTC,CASSLGPGGQETQYF
TRBJ2-1,TRBV9,.,.,TGTGCCAGCAGCGCCAGGGACTCCCAGCAGTTCTTC,CASSARDSQQFF
TRBJ2-3,TRBV4-3,.,.,TGCGCCAGCAGCCAAGATAGGGCCGGAACAGATACGCAGTATTTT,CASSQDRAGTDTQYF
TRBJ1-2,TRBV6-4,.,.,TGTGCCAGCAGTCCCGGTGCGGGTGCTAACTATGGCTACACCTTC,CASSPGAGANYGYTF
TRBJ2-7,TRBV18,.,.,TGTGCCAGCTCACCGGAGCACGAGCAGTACTTC,CASSPEHEQYF
TRBJ2-1,TRBV29-1,few,.,TGCAGTGGATCGGACGGGGGAAACTACAATGAGCAGTTCTTC,CSGSDGGNYNEQFF
TRBJ1-2,TRBV4-3,.,.,TGCGCCAGCAGCCAAGATGTAGCTAACTATGGCTACACCTTC,CASSQDVANYGYTF
TRBJ2-7,TRBV30,few,.,TGTGCCGGAGGACTGAATTCCTACGAGCAGTACTTC,CAGGLNSYEQYF
TRBJ1-1,TRBV20-1,.,.,TGCAGTGCCGGAAGGAACACTGAAGCTTTCTTT,CSAGRNTEAFF
TRBJ2-2,TRBV30,.,TRBD1,TGTGCCTGGATTCCGACGCGGACAGGGGCTAGTTACACCGGGGAGCTGTTTTTT,CAWIPTRTGASYTGELFF
TRBJ2-5,TRBV7-9,.,.,TGTGCCAGCAGCCCTGGGGTGGGCGTACAAGAGACCCAGTACTTC,CASSPGVGVQETQYF
TRBJ1-5,TRBV30,once,TRBD1,TGTGCCTGGAGTAAGGGGGCAGGGTCCAATTGGCCCCAGCATTTT,CAWSKGAGSNWPQHF
TRBJ2-3,TRBV7-2,few,.,TGTGCCAGCAGTCAGGGGCAGGACACTAGCACAGATACGCAGTATTTT,CASSQGQDTSTDTQYF
TRBJ2-5,TRBV30,.,.,TGTGCCTGGAGTGTCTCATCCAGCCAAGAGACCCAGTACTTC,CAWSVSSSQETQYF
TRBJ1-1,TRBV25-1,.,.,TGTGCCAGCAGTGTGAGTCAGGGAACTGAAGCTTTCTTT,CASSVSQGTEAFF
TRBJ1-5,TRBV19,.,TRBD1,TGTGCCAGTAGTATCGGGACAGAGAATCAGCCCCAGCATTTT,CASSIGTENQPQHF
TRBJ1-2,TRBV30,.,.,TGTGCCTGGAGCAGGGACTATGGCTACACCTTC,CAWSRDYGYTF
TRBJ2-7,TRBV29-1,.,TRBD1,TGCAGCAGTCGGACAGGGACTGACTACGAGCAGTACTTC,CSSRTGTDYEQYF
TRBJ1-1,TRBV7-9,few,.,TGTGCCAGCAGCTTTACAGGGCCGAACACTGAAGCTTTCTTT,CASSFTGPNTEAFF
TRBJ2-6,TRBV9,few,.,TGTGCCAGCAGCGCCGAGGGAGCTGGGGCCAACGTCCTGACTTTC,CASSAEGAGANVLTF
TRBJ2-1,TRBV4-3,.,.,TGCGCCAGCAGCCAAGATCGCACGATTTCCTACAATGAGCAGTTCTTC,CASSQDRTISYNEQFF
TRBJ2-1,TRBV7-9,few,.,TGTGCCAGCAGCTTGTCGGCCACAAATGAGCAGTTCTTC,CASSLSATNEQFF
TRBJ1-1,TRBV29-1,few,.,TGCAGCGTTGAAGGGGGCCTGTGGACTGAAGCTTTCTTT,CSVEGGLWTEAFF
TRBJ1-1,TRBV4-3,.,.,TGCGCCAGCAGCCCTCGTAGGCGGGAACACGGTAACACTGAAGCTTTCTTT,CASSPRRREHGNTEAFF